The 18 T cell receptor beta chains presented below share a single source sample, sequenced in a study of beta chain features in type 1 diabetes. What was sequenced were expressed TCRB transcripts, since all of the isolated RNA had been reverse transcribed. Data came from immunoSEQ multiplex PCR; TCRdb stores just in-frame clones and leaves some out. The table lists about 700,000 clones, 13% of them singletons. Overall study findings and caveats: Significant though moderate, a shortening of TCRB CDR3s appeared in all four CD4+ subsets of Type 1 diabetes patients.

These receptors are not linked to any known antigen. Sample: naive CD4+ T cells from blood. The receptors come from a man aged 18 to 30 with type 1 diabetes.

The CDR3 DNA is TGTGCCAGCACTCTGACAGAGAACACTGAAGCTTTCTTT. Residues: CASTLTENTEAFF. The gene calls are TRBV6-5 and TRBJ1-1; tentatively, D is TRBD1 (5 bases). In germline, CDR1 is MNHEY, CDR2 SVGAGI. The V end was cut by 7 bases, the J end by 1 base, with 10 bases between. This CDR3 has 13 amino acids.

The rearrangement uses TRBV10-2 and TRBJ1-2; tentative D call: TRBD1 (5 bases). Trimming stripped 4 bases from V and 6 bases from J, with 6 bases between. Per germline, CDR1 WSHSY and CDR2 SAAADI. The CDR3 contains 11 residues. The CDR3 here is CASSARDGYTF. DNA of the CDR3: TGCGCCAGCAGTGCCAGGGATGGCTACACCTTC.

With respect to this clone: Other nucleotide sequences in the sample specify the same CDR3. In DNA, the CDR3 is TGTGCGGCAGGGGCAGCAGATACGCAGTATTTT. Its protein is CAAGAADTQYF. The chain combines TRBV10-3 with TRBJ2-3; D might be TRBD1 (6 bases). This CDR3 contains 11 residues. Germline lookup yields CDR1 ENHRY and CDR2 SYGVKD.

This clone was counted only a few times. The chain recombines TRBV5-4 with TRBJ2-6; D possibly corresponds to TRBD1 (5 bases). The CDR3 runs to 17 residues. Germline loops: CDR1 SGHNT, CDR2 YYREEE (reference sequence). Deletions cut 6 bases from V and 0 bases from J, with 16 bases between. The CDR3 DNA reads TGTGCCAGCACCCCAGGGTTTACCTACTCTGGGGCCAACGTCCTGACTTTC. Translation gives CASTPGFTYSGANVLTF.

Only a few counts were recorded for this clone. The sample holds other DNA sequences that translate to the same CDR3. The chain employs TRBV7-2 and TRBJ2-5; TRBD2 might be the D (6 bases). The CDR3 extends over 12 amino acids. V lost 2 bases to trimming and J lost 5 bases, with 6 bases between them. The germline V gene encodes CDR1 SGHTA and CDR2 FQGNSA. The CDR3 here is CASSLRGETQYF. CDR3 DNA sequence: TGTGCCAGCAGCTTACGGGGGGAGACCCAGTACTTC.

The chain employs TRBV30 and TRBJ1-1; no clear D. The CDR3 has 15 amino acids. Germline values: CDR1 GTSNPN, CDR2 SVGIG (reference sequence). V dropped 3 bases and J dropped 0 bases, with 14 bases sitting between them. The CDR3, as DNA: TGTGCCTGGAGCCCCAGCCCCACCGTGAACACTGAAGCTTTCTTT. Translation: CAWSPSPTVNTEAFF.

This clone was seen more than once but under ten times. The J gene is TRBJ2-2, the V gene TRBV19; 7 positions agree with TRBD2. This CDR3 comprises 14 residues. Germline CDR1 reads LNHDA; CDR2 reads SQIVND (reference sequence). Unmatched junction bases numbered 1, after V lost 3 bases and J lost 3 bases. CDR3 sequence reads: CASSIGRDTGELFF. DNA for the CDR3: TGTGCCAGTAGTATTGGGAGGGACACCGGGGAGCTGTTTTTT.

This clone appeared a few times. The chain combines TRBV6-4 with TRBJ2-7, with D possibly TRBD1 on 6 matching bases. The V gene's germline CDR1 is MRHNA and CDR2 SNTAGT. There are 15 residues in the CDR3. Deletions cut 7 bases from V and 3 bases from J, with 19 bases between. CDR3 in amino acids: CASISAQGPIYEQYF. DNA for the CDR3: TGTGCCAGCATTAGTGCACAGGGTCCCATCTACGAGCAGTACTTC.

The chain's CDR3 is CASSQGQGPSGYTF. The CDR3, as DNA: TGTGCCAGCAGCCAGGGACAGGGACCATCCGGCTACACCTTC. V and J are TRBV9 and TRBJ1-2; 9 bases map to TRBD1. V trimming: 4 bases; J trimming: 8 bases; junction bases outside the gene matches: 9. Germline CDR1 and CDR2: SGDLS and YYNGEE. The CDR3 loop spans 14 amino acids.

The chain recombines TRBV9 with TRBJ1-1; D is unresolved. The CDR3 length is 15 residues. In germline, CDR1 is SGDLS, CDR2 YYNGEE. The ends were cut back, 4 bases at V and 4 bases at J, with 17 bases in the middle. This chain's CDR3 is CASSPTGSMGTEAFF. Here the CDR3 DNA reads TGTGCCAGCAGCCCTACTGGATCGATGGGCACTGAAGCTTTCTTT.

J is TRBJ2-5 and V is TRBV10-1; D is ambiguous. Trimming stripped 4 bases from V and 7 bases from J, with 10 bases between. There are 12 residues in the CDR3. Looked up from germline, CDR1 is WNHNN and CDR2 is SYGVQD (reference sequence). The CDR3 sequence: CASSGPEWTQYF. The CDR3 nucleotides are TGCGCCAGCAGTGGACCTGAGTGGACCCAGTACTTC.

This clone was counted a few times. The CDR3 sequence: CASSSGTQEAFF. The CDR3 region has the DNA TGTGCCAGCAGCTCCGGGACCCAAGAAGCTTTCTTT. The chain links TRBV7-2 to TRBJ1-1; D might be TRBD1 (5 bases). V was shortened by 4 bases and J by 8 bases, with 11 bases between the two germline ends. Germline V gene data show CDR1 as SGHTA and CDR2 as FQGNSA. This CDR3 is built from 12 residues.

This chain connects TRBV30 to TRBJ1-2; D is perhaps TRBD1 (5 bases). Germline CDR1 reads GTSNPN; CDR2 reads SVGIG (reference sequence). CDR3 length: 13 amino acids. Trimming removed 0 bases from V and 6 bases from J, with 11 bases in between. The CDR3 sequence is CAWSVWGIDGYTF. In DNA form, the CDR3 reads TGTGCCTGGAGTGTTTGGGGGATCGATGGCTACACCTTC.

This clone was counted between two and nine times. The genes are TRBV18 and TRBJ2-5; D is ambiguous. The CDR3 has 14 amino acids. Deletions cut 0 bases from V and 2 bases from J, with 7 bases between. The germline V gene has CDR1 KGHSH and CDR2 LQKENI. CDR3 in amino acids: CASSPPLRQETQYF. Here the CDR3 DNA reads TGTGCCAGCTCACCACCGTTACGGCAAGAGACCCAGTACTTC.

The V and J genes are TRBV30 and TRBJ1-1, with D tentatively TRBD1 (5 bases). Germline lookup yields CDR1 GTSNPN and CDR2 SVGIG (reference sequence). This CDR3 comprises 14 residues. Trimming shortened V by 3 bases and J by 5 bases, and 16 bases separated the two germline ends. CDR3 in DNA: TGTGCCTGGAGGCATGGGGGAATTGTAACTGAAGCTTTCTTT. It encodes CAWRHGGIVTEAFF.

This clone was found a few times. The chain uses TRBV27 and TRBJ2-1, with 9 bases aligning to TRBD1. CDR1 and CDR2 from the germline V gene are MNHEY and SMNVEV (reference sequence). The CDR3 extends over 17 amino acids. V dropped 1 base and J dropped 4; count of bases not matched to a gene: 8. The CDR3 DNA follows: TGTGCCAGCAGTTTATTTCCCGACAGGGGGGGGTACAATGAGCAGTTCTTC. Translated, it gives CASSLFPDRGGYNEQFF.

There are a few counts of this clone. The J gene is TRBJ1-2, the V gene TRBV7-9; D call uncertain. The CDR3 is 15 residues long. Germline V lookup: CDR1 SEHNR, CDR2 FQNEAQ (reference sequence). The ends were cut back, 0 bases at V and 4 bases at J, with 12 bases in the middle. The chain's CDR3 is CASSLAVDGLYGYTF. CDR3 nucleotide sequence: TGTGCCAGCAGCTTAGCGGTCGACGGACTCTATGGCTACACCTTC.

This clone appeared a few times. The chain carries TRBV27 and TRBJ1-5; D might be TRBD1 (6 bases). The CDR3 runs to 16 residues. V was pared by 5 bases and J by 1 base, with 15 bases between. The germline V gene has CDR1 MNHEY and CDR2 SMNVEV (reference sequence). The CDR3 loop reads CASSPLGQGSNQPQHF. The CDR3 DNA reads as TGTGCCAGCAGTCCTCTGGGGCAGGGGAGCAATCAGCCCCAGCATTTT.